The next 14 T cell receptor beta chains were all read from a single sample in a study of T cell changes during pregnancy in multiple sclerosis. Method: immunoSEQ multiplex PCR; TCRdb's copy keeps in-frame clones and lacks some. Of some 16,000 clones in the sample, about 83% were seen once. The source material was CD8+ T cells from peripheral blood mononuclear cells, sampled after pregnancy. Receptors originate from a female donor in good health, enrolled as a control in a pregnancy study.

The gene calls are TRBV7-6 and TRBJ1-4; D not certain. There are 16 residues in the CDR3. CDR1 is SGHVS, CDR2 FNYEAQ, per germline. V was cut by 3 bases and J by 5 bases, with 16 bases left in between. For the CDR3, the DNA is TGTGCCAGCAGCTTTCGGGCGGGGTCGGAGAATGAAAAACTGTTTTTT. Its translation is CASSFRAGSENEKLFF.

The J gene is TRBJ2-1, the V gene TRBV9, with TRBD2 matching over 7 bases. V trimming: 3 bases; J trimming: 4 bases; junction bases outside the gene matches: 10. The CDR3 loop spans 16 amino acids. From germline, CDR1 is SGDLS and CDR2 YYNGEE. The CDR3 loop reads CASSAPTGEGYNEQFF. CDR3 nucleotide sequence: TGTGCCAGCAGCGCCCCTACGGGGGAGGGGTACAATGAGCAGTTCTTC.

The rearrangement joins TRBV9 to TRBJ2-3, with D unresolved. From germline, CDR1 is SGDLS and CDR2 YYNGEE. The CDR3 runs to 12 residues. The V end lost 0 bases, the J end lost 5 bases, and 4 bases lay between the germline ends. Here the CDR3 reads CASSVAGDTQYF. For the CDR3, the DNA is TGTGCCAGCAGCGTAGCAGGAGATACGCAGTATTTT.

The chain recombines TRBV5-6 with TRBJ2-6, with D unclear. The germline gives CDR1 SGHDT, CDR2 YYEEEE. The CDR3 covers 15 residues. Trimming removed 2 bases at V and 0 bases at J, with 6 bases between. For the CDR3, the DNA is TGTGCCAGCAGCTTCTCTCTCTCTGGGGCCAACGTCCTGACTTTC. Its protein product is CASSFSLSGANVLTF. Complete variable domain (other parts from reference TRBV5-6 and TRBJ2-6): DAGVTQSPTHLIKTRGQQVTLRCSPKSGHDTVSWYQQALGQGPQFIFQYYEEEERQRGNFPDRFSGHQFPNYSSELNVNALLLGDSALYLCASSFSLSGANVLTFGAGSRLTVL.

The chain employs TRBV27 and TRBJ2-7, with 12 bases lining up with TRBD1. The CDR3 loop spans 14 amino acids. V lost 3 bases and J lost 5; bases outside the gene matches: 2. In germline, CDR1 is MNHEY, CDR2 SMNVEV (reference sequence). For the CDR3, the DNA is TGTGCCAGCAGTTTCGGGACAGGGGGCAACGAGCAGTACTTC. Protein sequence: CASSFGTGGNEQYF.

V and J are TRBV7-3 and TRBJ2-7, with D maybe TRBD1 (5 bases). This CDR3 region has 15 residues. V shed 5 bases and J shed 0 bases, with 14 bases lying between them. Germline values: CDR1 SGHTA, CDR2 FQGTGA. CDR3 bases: TGTGCCAGCAGCCCCCATCCCAGGGACTCCTACGAGCAGTACTTC. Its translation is CASSPHPRDSYEQYF. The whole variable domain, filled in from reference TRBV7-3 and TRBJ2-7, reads GAGVSQTPSNKVTEKGKYVELRCDPISGHTALYWYRQSLGQGPEFLIYFQGTGAADDSGLPNDRFFAVRPEGSVSTLKIQRTERGDSAVYLCASSPHPRDSYEQYFGPGTRLTVT.

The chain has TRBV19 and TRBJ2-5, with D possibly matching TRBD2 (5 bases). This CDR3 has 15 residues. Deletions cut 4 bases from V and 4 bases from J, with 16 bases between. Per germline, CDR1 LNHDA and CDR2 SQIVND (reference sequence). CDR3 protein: CASSTSEVYGETQYF. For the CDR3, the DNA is TGTGCCAGTAGTACATCGGAGGTTTATGGAGAGACCCAGTACTTC.

The CDR3 loop reads CASSPRSSGTETQYF. For the CDR3, the DNA is TGTGCCAGCAGTCCCCGTTCTAGCGGGACGGAGACCCAGTACTTC. The chain carries TRBV28 and TRBJ2-5, with 9 bases matching TRBD2. CDR1 and CDR2 (germline): MDHEN, SYDVKM. The length of the CDR3 is 15 residues. Losses at the gene ends were 5 bases for V and 5 bases for J; bases not matched to a gene: 9. Looking up the rest from reference TRBV28 and TRBJ2-5 gives the full variable domain: DVKVTQSSRYLVKRTGEKVFLECVQDMDHENMFWYRQDPGLGLRLIYFSYDVKMKEKGDIPEGYSVSREKKERFSLILESASTNQTSMYLCASSPRSSGTETQYFGPGTRLLVL.

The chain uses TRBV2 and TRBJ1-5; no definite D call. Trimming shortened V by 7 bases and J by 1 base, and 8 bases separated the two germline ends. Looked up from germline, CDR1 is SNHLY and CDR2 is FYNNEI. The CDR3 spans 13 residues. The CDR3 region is CASTGKSNQPQHF. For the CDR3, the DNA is TGTGCCAGCACCGGTAAGAGCAATCAGCCCCAGCATTTT.

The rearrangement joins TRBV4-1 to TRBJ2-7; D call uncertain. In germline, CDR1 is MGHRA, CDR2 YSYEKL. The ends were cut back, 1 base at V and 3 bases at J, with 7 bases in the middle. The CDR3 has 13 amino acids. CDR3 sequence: CASSQAHYYEQYF. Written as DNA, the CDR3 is TGCGCCAGCAGCCAAGCGCACTACTACGAGCAGTACTTC.

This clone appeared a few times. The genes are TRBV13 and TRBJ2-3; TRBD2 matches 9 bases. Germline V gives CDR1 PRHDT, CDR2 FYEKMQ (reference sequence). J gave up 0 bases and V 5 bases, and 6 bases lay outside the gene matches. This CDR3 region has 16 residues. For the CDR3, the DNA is TGTGCCAGCAGCCCTCAGCGGGAGGAGAGCACAGATACGCAGTATTTT. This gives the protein CASSPQREESTDTQYF.

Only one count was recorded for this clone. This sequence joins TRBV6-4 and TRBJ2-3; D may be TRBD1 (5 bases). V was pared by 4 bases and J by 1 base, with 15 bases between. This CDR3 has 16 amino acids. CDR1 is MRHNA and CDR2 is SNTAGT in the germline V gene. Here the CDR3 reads CASSASTQGGTDTQYF. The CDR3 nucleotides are TGTGCCAGCAGTGCCTCGACGCAGGGCGGCACAGATACGCAGTATTTT.

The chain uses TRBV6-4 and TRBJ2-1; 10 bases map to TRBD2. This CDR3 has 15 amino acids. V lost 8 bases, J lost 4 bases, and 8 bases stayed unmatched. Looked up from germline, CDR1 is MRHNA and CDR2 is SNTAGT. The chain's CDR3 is CASSKGLADYNEQFF. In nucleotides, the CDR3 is TGTGCCAGCTCCAAAGGACTAGCGGATTACAATGAGCAGTTCTTC.

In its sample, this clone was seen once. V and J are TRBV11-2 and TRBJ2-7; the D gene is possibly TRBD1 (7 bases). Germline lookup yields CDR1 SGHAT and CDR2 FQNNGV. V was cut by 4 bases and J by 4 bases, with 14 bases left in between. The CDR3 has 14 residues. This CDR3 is CASSSRQGGYEQYF. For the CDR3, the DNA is TGTGCCAGCAGCTCTCGGCAGGGGGGTTACGAGCAGTACTTC.